Following are 6 T cell receptor beta chains from one sample sequenced in a study of CD8+CD57+ T cells in acquired aplastic anemia. Both TCR beta VDJ combination and CDR3 sequence profiling were carried out. Genomic DNA was the template for this profiling. One entry per CDR3 protein results from TCRdb running MiXCR on the reads. The sample gives around 170,000 distinct CDR3 sequences, about 64% of which show up once; less than 55% is in the top ten. Sequencing was carried out using sorted CD4+, CD8+, or CD8+CD57+ T cells (not recorded which) from PBMCs. The source is a human donor in good health.

The chain is built from TRBV4-1 and TRBJ2-3; D is undetermined. The V gene's germline CDR1 is MGHRA and CDR2 YSYEKL. The length of the CDR3 is 16 residues. The V and J ends lost 6 bases and 2 bases respectively, with 18 bases between them. The chain's CDR3 is CASSLSVRGNTDTQYF. CDR3 in DNA: TGCGCCAGCAGTTTGTCGGTTAGAGGAAACACAGATACGCAGTATTTT.

The chain uses TRBV2 and TRBJ1-1; D unresolved. Trimming shortened V by 7 bases and J by 1 base, and 10 bases separated the two germline ends. Germline CDR1 reads SNHLY; CDR2 reads FYNNEI. This CDR3 comprises 13 residues. The CDR3 DNA reads TGTGCCAGCATAGGACGGACGAACACTGAAGCTTTCTTT. Encoded protein: CASIGRTNTEAFF.

The rearrangement links TRBV5-1 to TRBJ2-7; 8 bases are a match to TRBD1. CDR3 length equals 15 residues. The V gene's germline CDR1 is SGHRS and CDR2 YFSETQ. J was trimmed by 7 bases and V by 0 bases; bases with no gene match: 9. CDR3 sequence (DNA): TGCGCCAGCAGCTTGGACCGGACAGGGCAAGCGGAGCAGTACTTC. This gives the protein CASSLDRTGQAEQYF.

V and J are TRBV7-2 and TRBJ2-1, with TRBD2 matching over 11 bases. Trimming removed 3 bases from V and 8 bases from J; junction bases left unmatched: 3. In germline, CDR1 is SGHTA, CDR2 FQGNSA. This CDR3 is 14 amino acids long. CDR3: CASSFSGGGYEQFF. The CDR3 DNA is TGTGCCAGCAGCTTTAGCGGGGGGGGATATGAGCAGTTCTTC.

This clonotype was detected many times. CDR3 protein: CASRDRDSDEQYF. The CDR3 DNA is TGTGCCAGCAGGGACAGGGATTCCGACGAGCAGTACTTC. This chain joins TRBV6-2 or TRBV6-3 and TRBJ2-7; 8 nucleotides agree with TRBD1. There are 13 residues in the CDR3. Germline CDR1 MNHEY, CDR2 SVGEGT. After removal of 6 bases from V and 5 bases from J, the junction contained 6 bases not matched to a gene.

This sequence joins TRBV6-4 and TRBJ2-3, with a weak D call TRBD1 (6 bases). CDR3 length: 15 residues. Germline CDR1 and CDR2: MRHNA and SNTAGT. Trimming stripped 5 bases from V and 0 bases from J, with 12 bases between. The CDR3 spells CASSQQGLSTDTQYF. The DNA of the CDR3 is TGTGCCAGCAGTCAACAGGGATTAAGCACAGATACGCAGTATTTT.